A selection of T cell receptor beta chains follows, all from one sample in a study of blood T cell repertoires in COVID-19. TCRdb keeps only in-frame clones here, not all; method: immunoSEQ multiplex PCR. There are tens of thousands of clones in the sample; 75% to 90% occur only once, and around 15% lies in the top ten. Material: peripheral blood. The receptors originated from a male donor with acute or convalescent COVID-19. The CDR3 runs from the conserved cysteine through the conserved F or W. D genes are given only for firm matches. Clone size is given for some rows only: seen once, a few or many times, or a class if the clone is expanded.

DNA: TGTGCCAGCAGCCAAGTTGAAGGAGTTGGTGAAGCTTTCTTT
CDR3: CASSQVEGVGEAFF
V: TRBV3-1/TRBV3-2
J: TRBJ1-1
length: 14
size: NA
D: NA

DNA: TGCAGCGTTGACCGGGGAGTTGACACTGAAGCTTTCTTT
CDR3: CSVDRGVDTEAFF
V: TRBV29-1
J: TRBJ1-1
length: 13
size: NA
D: NA

DNA: TGTGCCAGCAGCCCCACTGGAGCGGGGGCCAAGCAGTACTTC
CDR3: CASSPTGAGAKQYF
V: TRBV3-1/TRBV3-2
J: TRBJ2-7
length: 14
size: NA
D: TRBD2

DNA: TGTGCCAGCAGTCCAGGGCGCGTTGGCCACGAGCAGTACTTC
CDR3: CASSPGRVGHEQYF
V: TRBV7-8
J: TRBJ2-7
length: 14
size: NA
D: NA

DNA: TGTGCCAGCATCGGACAGGGTGGAAGTGGGAGCTCTGGAAACACCATATATTTT
CDR3: CASIGQGGSGSSGNTIYF
V: TRBV28
J: TRBJ1-3
length: 18
size: NA
D: TRBD1

DNA: TGCGCCAGCAGCGACCCAGGGTCGGCTAATGAAAAACTGTTTTTT
CDR3: CASSDPGSANEKLFF
V: TRBV5-1
J: TRBJ1-4
length: 15
size: NA
D: NA

DNA: TGCGCCAGCAGCTTGGATGGGACAGGGGATTTGAACACTGAAGCTTTCTTT
CDR3: CASSLDGTGDLNTEAFF
V: TRBV5-1
J: TRBJ1-1
length: 17
size: NA
D: TRBD1

DNA: TGTGCCAGCTCTGGAGTGGGACAGGTCTCTGGAAACACCATATATTTT
CDR3: CASSGVGQVSGNTIYF
V: TRBV18
J: TRBJ1-3
length: 16
size: few
D: TRBD1

DNA: TGTGCCAGCAGTGAAGCGCGGGGACAGGTCCGCTCCTATAATTCACCCCTCCACTTT
CDR3: CASSEARGQVRSYNSPLHF
V: TRBV6-1
J: TRBJ1-6
length: 19
size: NA
D: TRBD1

DNA: TGTGCCAGCGGGACCGGGACAGCCGGTGAGACCCAGTACTTC
CDR3: CASGTGTAGETQYF
V: TRBV7-2
J: TRBJ2-5
length: 14
size: NA
D: TRBD1

DNA: TGTGCCAGCAGCTTGGATGTGGGGCGGCCAGGCTTC
CDR3: CASSLDVGRPGF
V: TRBV5-4
J: TRBJ2-7
length: 12
size: NA
D: NA

DNA: TGTGCCAGTCACCAAGGGGGAGGGGGGCAGCCCCAGCATTTT
CDR3: CASHQGGGGQPQHF
V: TRBV19
J: TRBJ1-5
length: 14
size: NA
D: NA

DNA: TGTGCCAGCAGTGAGTTCGGACTAGCGGGGAAGCAGTTCTTC
CDR3: CASSEFGLAGKQFF
V: TRBV6-1
J: TRBJ2-1
length: 14
size: NA
D: TRBD2

DNA: TGTGCCAGCAGTGAAATGACAACTAGCACAGATACGCAGTATTTT
CDR3: CASSEMTTSTDTQYF
V: TRBV6-1
J: TRBJ2-3
length: 15
size: NA
D: NA

DNA: TGTGCCATCACCGGGGGGAGAACCTACAATGAGCAGTTCTTC
CDR3: CAITGGRTYNEQFF
V: TRBV10-3
J: TRBJ2-1
length: 14
size: few
D: TRBD2

DNA: TGCAGCACCGGGACAGCGTCCTCGGAGCAGTACTTC
CDR3: CSTGTASSEQYF
V: TRBV29-1
J: TRBJ2-7
length: 12
size: NA
D: TRBD1

DNA: TGTGCCAGCAGTGCCAGACAGGGGGGGAACATTCAGTACTTC
CDR3: CASSARQGGNIQYF
V: TRBV2
J: TRBJ2-4
length: 14
size: NA
D: TRBD1

DNA: TGTGCCAGTAGCCAGGGACTAGCGGGGGGAGATACGCAGTATTTT
CDR3: CASSQGLAGGDTQYF
V: TRBV19
J: TRBJ2-3
length: 15
size: once
D: TRBD2

DNA: TGTGCCAGCAGCGAGATTTACGTCAGGGTCACTGAAGCTTTCTTT
CDR3: CASSEIYVRVTEAFF
V: TRBV21-1
J: TRBJ1-1
length: 15
size: NA
D: NA

DNA: TGTGCCAGTAGTCCAGGACAGGGTTGGGGCACAGATACGCAGTATTTT
CDR3: CASSPGQGWGTDTQYF
V: TRBV19
J: TRBJ2-3
length: 16
size: NA
D: TRBD1

DNA: TGTGCCAGCAGGAGGACAGGGAACTATGGCTACACCTTC
CDR3: CASRRTGNYGYTF
V: TRBV6-5
J: TRBJ1-2
length: 13
size: NA
D: TRBD1

DNA: TGTGCCAGCAGCTTAGACGACAGGGGCTATAGCAATCAGCCCCAGCATTTT
CDR3: CASSLDDRGYSNQPQHF
V: TRBV7-6
J: TRBJ1-5
length: 17
size: NA
D: TRBD1